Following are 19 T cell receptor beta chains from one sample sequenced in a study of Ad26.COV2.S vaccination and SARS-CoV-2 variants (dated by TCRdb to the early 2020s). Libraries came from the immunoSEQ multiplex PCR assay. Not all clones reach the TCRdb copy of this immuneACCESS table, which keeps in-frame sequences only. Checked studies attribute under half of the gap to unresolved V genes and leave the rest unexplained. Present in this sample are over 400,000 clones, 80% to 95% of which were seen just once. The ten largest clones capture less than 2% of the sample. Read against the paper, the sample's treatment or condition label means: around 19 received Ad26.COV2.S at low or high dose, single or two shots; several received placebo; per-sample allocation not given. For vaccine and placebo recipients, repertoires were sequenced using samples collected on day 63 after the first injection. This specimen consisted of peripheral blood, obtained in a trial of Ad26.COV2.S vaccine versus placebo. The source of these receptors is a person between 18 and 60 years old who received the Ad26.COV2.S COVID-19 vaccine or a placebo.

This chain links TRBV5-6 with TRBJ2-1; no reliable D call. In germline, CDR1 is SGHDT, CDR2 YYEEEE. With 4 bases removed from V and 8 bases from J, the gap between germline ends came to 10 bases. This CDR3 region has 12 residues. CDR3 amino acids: CASSPYGYEQFF. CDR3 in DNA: TGTGCCAGCAGCCCGTACGGCTATGAGCAGTTCTTC.

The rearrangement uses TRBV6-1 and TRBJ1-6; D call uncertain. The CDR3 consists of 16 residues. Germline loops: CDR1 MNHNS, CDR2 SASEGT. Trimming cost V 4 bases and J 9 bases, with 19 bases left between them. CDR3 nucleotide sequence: TGTGCCAGCAGTGTCAGTTTGGGAGGGAGCGGTTCACCCCTCCACTTT. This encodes CASSVSLGGSGSPLHF.

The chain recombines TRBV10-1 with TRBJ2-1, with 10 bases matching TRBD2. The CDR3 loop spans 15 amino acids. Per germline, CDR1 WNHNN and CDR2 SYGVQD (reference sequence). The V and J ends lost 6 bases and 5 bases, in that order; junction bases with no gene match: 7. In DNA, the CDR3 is TGCGCCAGCAGCCTCCTAGCGGGGGAAGACAATGAGCAGTTCTTC. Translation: CASSLLAGEDNEQFF.

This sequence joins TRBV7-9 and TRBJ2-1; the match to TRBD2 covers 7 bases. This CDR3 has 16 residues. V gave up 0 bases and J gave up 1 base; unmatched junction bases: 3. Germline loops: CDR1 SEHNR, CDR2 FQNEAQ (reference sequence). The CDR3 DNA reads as TGTGCCAGCAGCTTAGCAGCGGGGCTTTCCTACAATGAGCAGTTCTTC. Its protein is CASSLAAGLSYNEQFF.

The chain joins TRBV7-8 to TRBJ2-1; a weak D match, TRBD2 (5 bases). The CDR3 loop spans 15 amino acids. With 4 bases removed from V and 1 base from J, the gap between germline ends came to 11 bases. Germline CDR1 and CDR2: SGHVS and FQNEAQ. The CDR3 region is CASSSGRESYNEQFF. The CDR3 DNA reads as TGTGCCAGCAGCTCCGGACGGGAATCCTACAATGAGCAGTTCTTC.

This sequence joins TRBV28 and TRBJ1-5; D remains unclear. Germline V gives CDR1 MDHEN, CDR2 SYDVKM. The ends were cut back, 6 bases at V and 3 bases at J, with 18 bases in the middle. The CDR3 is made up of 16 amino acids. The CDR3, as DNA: TGTGCCAGCAGCTTTTGGAGGAGCAGACACAATCAGCCCCAGCATTTT. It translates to CASSFWRSRHNQPQHF.

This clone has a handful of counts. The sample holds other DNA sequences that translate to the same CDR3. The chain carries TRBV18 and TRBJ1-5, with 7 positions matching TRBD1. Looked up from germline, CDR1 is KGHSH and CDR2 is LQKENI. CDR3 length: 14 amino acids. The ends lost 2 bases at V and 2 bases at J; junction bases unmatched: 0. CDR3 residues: CASSPGTGNQPQHF. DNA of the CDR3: TGTGCCAGCTCACCAGGGACAGGCAATCAGCCCCAGCATTTT.

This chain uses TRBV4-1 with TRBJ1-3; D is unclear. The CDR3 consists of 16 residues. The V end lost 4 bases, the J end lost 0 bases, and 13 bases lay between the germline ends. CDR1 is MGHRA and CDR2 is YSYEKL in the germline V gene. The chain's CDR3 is CASSRAAPSSGNTIYF. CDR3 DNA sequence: TGCGCCAGCAGCCGCGCGGCGCCGAGCTCTGGAAACACCATATATTTT.

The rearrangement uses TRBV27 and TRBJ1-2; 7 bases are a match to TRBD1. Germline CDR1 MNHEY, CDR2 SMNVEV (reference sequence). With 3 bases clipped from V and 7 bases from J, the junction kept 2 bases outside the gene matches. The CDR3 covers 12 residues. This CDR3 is CASSFRTGGYTF. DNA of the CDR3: TGTGCCAGCAGTTTCCGGACAGGTGGCTACACCTTC.

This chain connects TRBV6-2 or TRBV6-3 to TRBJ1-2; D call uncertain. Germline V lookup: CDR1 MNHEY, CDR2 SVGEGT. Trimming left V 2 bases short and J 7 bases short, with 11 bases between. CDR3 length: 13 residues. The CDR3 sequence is CASSYPLEFGYTF. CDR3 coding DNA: TGTGCCAGCAGTTACCCGTTAGAGTTTGGCTACACCTTC.

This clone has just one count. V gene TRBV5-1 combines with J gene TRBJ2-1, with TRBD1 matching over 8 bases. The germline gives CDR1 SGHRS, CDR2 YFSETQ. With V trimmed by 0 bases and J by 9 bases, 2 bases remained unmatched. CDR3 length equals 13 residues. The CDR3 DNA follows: TGCGCCAGCAGCTTGGCAGACAGGGGTGAGCAGTTCTTC. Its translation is CASSLADRGEQFF.

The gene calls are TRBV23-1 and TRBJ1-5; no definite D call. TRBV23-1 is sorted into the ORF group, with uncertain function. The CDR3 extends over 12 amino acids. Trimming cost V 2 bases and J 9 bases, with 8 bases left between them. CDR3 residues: CASSQLQRPQHF. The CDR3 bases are TGCGCCAGCAGTCAACTACAACGGCCCCAGCATTTT.

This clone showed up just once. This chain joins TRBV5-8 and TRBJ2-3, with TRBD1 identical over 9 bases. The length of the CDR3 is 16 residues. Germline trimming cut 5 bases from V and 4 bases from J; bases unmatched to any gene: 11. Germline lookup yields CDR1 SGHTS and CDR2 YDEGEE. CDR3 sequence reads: CASRNRGRSPADTQYF. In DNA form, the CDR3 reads TGTGCCAGCAGAAACAGGGGGCGAAGCCCGGCAGATACGCAGTATTTT.

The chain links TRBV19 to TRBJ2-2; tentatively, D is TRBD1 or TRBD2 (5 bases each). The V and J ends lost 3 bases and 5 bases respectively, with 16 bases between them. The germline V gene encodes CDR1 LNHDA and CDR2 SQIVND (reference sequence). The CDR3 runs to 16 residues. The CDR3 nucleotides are TGTGCCAGTAGTATGTCGGGGACCTCGGGAACCGGGGAGCTGTTTTTT. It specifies CASSMSGTSGTGELFF.

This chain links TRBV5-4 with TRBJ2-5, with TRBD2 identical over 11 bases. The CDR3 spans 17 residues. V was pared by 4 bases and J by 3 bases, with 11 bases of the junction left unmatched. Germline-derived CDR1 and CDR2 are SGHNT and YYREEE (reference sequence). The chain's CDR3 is CASSPGVLAGGKETQYF. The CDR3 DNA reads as TGTGCCAGCAGCCCCGGGGTGCTAGCGGGGGGAAAAGAGACCCAGTACTTC.

For the CDR3, the DNA is TGTGCCAGCACCGGAGGGCGGGGGGTAGATGGCTACACCTTC. It translates to CASTGGRGVDGYTF. V usage is TRBV7-9 and J usage is TRBJ1-2; possible D gene TRBD1, 5 bases. The CDR3 consists of 14 residues. The germline gives CDR1 SEHNR, CDR2 FQNEAQ (reference sequence). The V and J ends lost 7 bases and 6 bases respectively, with 18 bases between them.

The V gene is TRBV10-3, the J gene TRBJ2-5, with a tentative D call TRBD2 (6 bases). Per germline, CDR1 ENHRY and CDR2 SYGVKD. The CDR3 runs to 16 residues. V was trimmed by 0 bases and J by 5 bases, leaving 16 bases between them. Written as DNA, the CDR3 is TGTGCCATCAGTGAGTCGCTCCCCCCAAGCGGGGAGACCCAGTACTTC. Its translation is CAISESLPPSGETQYF.

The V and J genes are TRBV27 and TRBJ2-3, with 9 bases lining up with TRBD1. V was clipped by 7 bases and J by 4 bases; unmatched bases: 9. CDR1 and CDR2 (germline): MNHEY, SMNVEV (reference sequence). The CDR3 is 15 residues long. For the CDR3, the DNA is TGTGCCAGCAAAACCGGGGACAGGGTTGCAGATACGCAGTATTTT. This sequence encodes CASKTGDRVADTQYF.

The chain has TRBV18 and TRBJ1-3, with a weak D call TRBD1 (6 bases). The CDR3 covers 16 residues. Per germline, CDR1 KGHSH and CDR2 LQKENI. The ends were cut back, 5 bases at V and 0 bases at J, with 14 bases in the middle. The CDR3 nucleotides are TGTGCCAGCTCAACCGGACAGTACAGCTCTGGAAACACCATATATTTT. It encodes CASSTGQYSSGNTIYF.